Each of the 26 T cell receptor beta chains below was sequenced from the same sample in a study of T cells in Graves' hyperthyroidism and ophthalmopathy. Researchers amplified the TCR beta CDR3 regions from RNA transcripts. Carried out on the TCR CDR3, a first-round RT-PCR used the HTBI primer set. TCRdb reprocessed the multiplex PCR reads with MiXCR, giving one entry per CDR3 protein. The data contain some 350,000 distinct CDR3 sequences, 15% to 17% of them singletons. The sequenced sample consisted of blood. These receptors originate from a woman between 18 and 30 years old with Graves' hyperthyroidism that later progressed to Graves' ophthalmopathy.

This clonotype showed up many times. The V gene is TRBV5-8, the J gene TRBJ2-2; 14 bases match TRBD2. The CDR3 totals 17 residues. CDR1 and CDR2 (germline): SGHTS, YDEGEE. Trimming at V came to 4 bases and at J to 6 bases, leaving 8 bases not matched to a gene. The DNA of the CDR3 is TGTGCCAGCAGCGGGACTAGCGGGAGAAAGTTCCCCGGGGAGCTGTTTTTT. This codes for CASSGTSGRKFPGELFF.

CDR3 in amino acids: CASSQGGQLEQFF. In DNA form, the CDR3 reads TGCGCCAGCAGCCAAGGAGGACAATTAGAGCAGTTCTTC. The J gene is TRBJ2-1, the V gene TRBV4-1; D is perhaps TRBD1 (5 bases). The V gene's germline CDR1 is MGHRA and CDR2 YSYEKL. The V and J ends lost 1 base and 10 bases respectively, with 11 bases between them. The CDR3 runs to 13 residues.

This clonotype showed up just once. A junction boundary mismatches the germline segment, possibly from a read error. This chain joins TRBV19 and TRBJ2-7; 11 bases map to TRBD1. The germline gives CDR1 LNHDA, CDR2 SQIVND (reference sequence). This CDR3 is built from 15 residues. The CDR3 DNA follows: TGTGCCTGTAGTTTCGGACAGGGGGCTTTCTACGAGCAGTACTTC. Protein sequence: CACSFGQGAFYEQYF.

This clonotype has ten or more counts. CDR3 residues: CASSQVLPTDTQYF. In DNA, the CDR3 is TGCGCCAGCAGCCAAGTTCTTCCCACAGATACGCAGTATTTT. The chain couples TRBV4-1 to TRBJ2-3; D uncertain. The germline gives CDR1 MGHRA, CDR2 YSYEKL. CDR3 size: 14 residues. V lost 1 base, J lost 2 bases, and 7 bases lay in between.

There are many counts of this clonotype. The chain recombines TRBV10-3 with TRBJ2-7, with D tentatively TRBD1 or TRBD2 (6 bases each). Germline loops: CDR1 ENHRY, CDR2 SYGVKD. CDR3 size: 12 residues. The V end was cut by 4 bases, the J end by 9 bases, with 13 bases between. CDR3 coding DNA: TGTGCCATCAGTGTTCCGGAGGGGGGGCAGTACTTC. As protein: CAISVPEGGQYF.

A word on this clonotype: An end of the junction differs from the germline gene, which may be a read error. V and J are TRBV10-3 and TRBJ2-5, with 11 bases that match TRBD2. Germline V CDR1 and CDR2: ENHRY, SYGVKD. This CDR3 contains 16 residues. The CDR3 protein is CAINESTSGTQETQYF. The CDR3 DNA follows: TGTGCCATCAATGAGTCGACTAGCGGGACCCAAGAGACCCAGTACTTC.

At least ten counts were recorded for this clonotype. V usage is TRBV6-1 and J usage is TRBJ2-7, with 7 bases that match TRBD2. With 5 bases clipped from V and 1 base from J, the junction kept 8 bases outside the gene matches. The CDR3 sequence is 15 residues long. Germline assignment: CDR1 MNHNS and CDR2 SASEGT. The DNA for the CDR3 is TGTGCCAGCAGTCGGGTAGACGGGGGGTCCTACGAGCAGTACTTC. It codes for CASSRVDGGSYEQYF.

This clonotype was observed many times. V usage is TRBV7-2 and J usage is TRBJ2-1, with no clear D. This CDR3 region has 12 residues. CDR1 and CDR2 (germline): SGHTA, FQGNSA. Deletions cut 5 bases from V and 4 bases from J, with 6 bases between. In DNA form, the CDR3 reads TGTGCCAGCAGCCGTCCATACAATGAGCAGTTCTTC. This gives the protein CASSRPYNEQFF.

This sequence joins TRBV27 and TRBJ1-6; tentative D call: TRBD1 (6 bases). This CDR3 is built from 11 residues. The germline CDR1 and CDR2 sequences are MNHEY and SMNVEV (reference sequence). The V end lost 3 bases, the J end lost 14 bases, and 8 bases lay between the germline ends. CDR3 nucleotide sequence: TGTGCCAGCAGTTTTCAGGGGTCCCTCCACTTT. Its translation is CASSFQGSLHF.

V usage is TRBV6-1 and J usage is TRBJ2-3, with 12 bases aligning to TRBD2. Germline V gives CDR1 MNHNS, CDR2 SASEGT. Trimming cost V 5 bases and J 11 bases; bases outside gene matches: 14. The CDR3 is 16 amino acids. Written as DNA, the CDR3 is TGTGCCAGCAGTTCCCCGACTAGCGGGAGACGAAGTAAGCAGTATTTT. Residues: CASSSPTSGRRSKQYF.

In its sample, this clonotype was seen many times. The chain carries TRBV28 and TRBJ2-1; 8 bases align to TRBD2. The CDR3 is 14 amino acids. From germline, CDR1 is MDHEN and CDR2 SYDVKM. Unmatched junction bases numbered 8, after V lost 7 bases and J lost 6 bases. CDR3 in amino acids: CASKIKAGVNEQFF. For the CDR3, the DNA is TGTGCCAGCAAGATAAAAGCGGGAGTCAATGAGCAGTTCTTC.

The chain has TRBV6-5 and TRBJ2-3, with D perhaps TRBD2 (6 bases). Trimming took 3 bases from V and 4 from J, leaving 23 bases between them. Germline V CDR1 and CDR2: MNHEY, SVGAGI. The CDR3 length is 18 residues. This CDR3 reads CASSYPPTGEPGADTQYF. Here the CDR3 DNA reads TGTGCCAGCAGTTATCCCCCCACGGGAGAGCCGGGCGCAGATACGCAGTATTTT.

This clonotype was counted a few times. V and J are TRBV18 and TRBJ2-1, with D perhaps matching TRBD2 (6 bases). The CDR3 sequence is 15 residues long. Germline assignment: CDR1 KGHSH and CDR2 LQKENI. The ends were cut back, 3 bases at V and 3 bases at J, with 12 bases in the middle. CDR3 amino acids: CASSPWSSGYNEQFF. CDR3 sequence (DNA): TGTGCCAGCTCACCTTGGAGTAGCGGCTACAATGAGCAGTTCTTC.

In its sample, this clonotype was seen many times. The V gene is TRBV12-3 or TRBV12-4, the J gene TRBJ1-1; D gene uncertain. Trimming pared 6 bases from V and 5 bases from J, leaving 13 bases between. This CDR3 is 13 amino acids long. The CDR3 nucleotides are TGTGCCAGCAGCTCTGACGGTAGGACTGAAGCTTTCTTT. It codes for CASSSDGRTEAFF.

The V call is TRBV5-6, the J call TRBJ2-6; a weak D match, TRBD1 (5 bases). With 5 bases removed from V and 6 bases from J, the gap between germline ends came to 18 bases. The CDR3 consists of 16 residues. CDR1 is SGHDT and CDR2 is YYEEEE in the germline V gene. DNA of the CDR3: TGTGCCAGCAGTCCCGGGCAGGGCCTTACGGCCAACGTCCTGACTTTC. It encodes CASSPGQGLTANVLTF.

This clonotype has more than one count but fewer than ten. The chain recombines TRBV15 with TRBJ2-5; TRBD2 might be the D (6 bases). Per germline, CDR1 LNHNV and CDR2 YYDKDF (reference sequence). V lost 5 bases and J 4 bases, leaving 20 bases between the germline ends. The CDR3 spans 16 residues. The CDR3 spells CATSRGPRGGLETQYF. CDR3 in DNA: TGTGCCACCAGCCGGGGTCCCCGAGGAGGGTTAGAGACCCAGTACTTC.

This clonotype turned up a few times. The chain joins TRBV6-6 to TRBJ2-7; tentatively, D is TRBD1 or TRBD2 (6 bases each). V lost 2 bases to trimming and J lost 7 bases, with 21 bases between them. The CDR3 is 16 residues long. CDR1 is MNHNY, CDR2 SVGAGI, per germline (reference sequence). The CDR3 DNA sequence: TGTGCCAGCAGTTACCCTCCGGGACACGGCCGGGGGGAGCAGTACTTC. Its protein product is CASSYPPGHGRGEQYF.

This clonotype was seen many times. This chain uses TRBV11-3 with TRBJ2-2; 12 bases are shared with TRBD1. The V gene's germline CDR1 is SGHNT and CDR2 YENEEA. This CDR3 is built from 17 residues. V lost 5 bases and J lost 4; bases outside the gene matches: 8. For the CDR3, the DNA is TGTGCCAGCAGCCCTAGCGGGACAGGGGGCGGCACCGGGGAGCTGTTTTTT. Amino acid sequence: CASSPSGTGGGTGELFF.

Ten or more counts support this clonotype. The CDR3, as DNA: TGTGCCAGCAGTCTGACAGGGGCTCTTGGCTACACCTTC. Its translation: CASSLTGALGYTF. The chain couples TRBV2 to TRBJ1-2; 8 nucleotides line up with TRBD1. Germline CDR1 is SNHLY and CDR2 is FYNNEI. The trim removed 5 bases at V and 7 bases at J, leaving 6 bases unmatched. The CDR3 has 13 amino acids.

This clonotype came up many times. V usage is TRBV18 and J usage is TRBJ2-5; weak D call: TRBD2 (6 bases). Per germline, CDR1 KGHSH and CDR2 LQKENI. V was trimmed by 0 bases and J by 4 bases, leaving 12 bases between them. The CDR3 has 15 amino acids. CDR3 sequence reads: CASSPPRGGRETQYF. Written as DNA, the CDR3 is TGTGCCAGCTCACCACCGCGGGGAGGACGAGAGACCCAGTACTTC.

This clonotype occurred many times. J is TRBJ2-1 and V is TRBV5-1; 7 nucleotides agree with TRBD2. CDR1 is SGHRS, CDR2 YFSETQ, per germline. Germline trimming cut 4 bases from V and 7 bases from J; bases unmatched to any gene: 11. The CDR3 covers 15 residues. CDR3 in DNA: TGCGCCAGCAGCGTCCGACCAGCGGGGCAAAATGAGCAGTTCTTC. Translated, it gives CASSVRPAGQNEQFF.

The chain links TRBV6-1 to TRBJ2-1; D gene ambiguous. The germline gives CDR1 MNHNS, CDR2 SASEGT. CDR3 size: 14 residues. The V gene lost 10 bases and the J gene lost 0 bases, with 13 bases spanning the gap. This CDR3 reads CATTHANSYNEQFF. The CDR3 nucleotides are TGTGCCACCACACACGCAAACTCCTACAATGAGCAGTTCTTC.

This clonotype was counted at least ten times. This chain connects TRBV28 to TRBJ2-7, with D possibly TRBD2 on 5 matching bases. In germline, CDR1 is MDHEN, CDR2 SYDVKM. Trimming took off 3 bases at V and 2 bases at J, with 14 bases between the two ends. The CDR3 has 15 residues. As DNA, the CDR3 is TGTGCCAGCAGTTTGAGTACAGACTACCCCTACGAGCAGTACTTC. It codes for CASSLSTDYPYEQYF.

DNA of the CDR3: TGTGCCAGCTCACCCGAAGAGTCTCTGGGCTACACCTTC. Its protein product is CASSPEESLGYTF. This chain connects TRBV18 to TRBJ1-2; D unresolved. Germline V CDR1 and CDR2: KGHSH, LQKENI. V gave up 3 bases and J gave up 8 bases, with 13 bases separating them. CDR3 size: 13 residues.

The chain recombines TRBV27 with TRBJ1-5, with TRBD1 as a possible D gene (5 bases). The CDR3 covers 15 residues. The germline V gene encodes CDR1 MNHEY and CDR2 SMNVEV (reference sequence). V gave up 2 bases and J gave up 4 bases, with 12 bases separating them. The CDR3 here is CASSLAGARNQPQHF. In DNA form, the CDR3 reads TGTGCCAGCAGTTTAGCCGGGGCCCGTAATCAGCCCCAGCATTTT.

This clonotype was seen a few times. This sequence joins TRBV7-9 and TRBJ2-6; D is uncertain. The CDR3 runs to 15 residues. V gave up 5 bases and J gave up 0 bases, with 8 bases separating them. CDR1 and CDR2 (germline): SEHNR, FQNEAQ (reference sequence). The CDR3 region has the DNA TGTGCCAGCAGCCCGCACCACTCTGGGGCCAACGTCCTGACTTTC. Its protein product is CASSPHHSGANVLTF.